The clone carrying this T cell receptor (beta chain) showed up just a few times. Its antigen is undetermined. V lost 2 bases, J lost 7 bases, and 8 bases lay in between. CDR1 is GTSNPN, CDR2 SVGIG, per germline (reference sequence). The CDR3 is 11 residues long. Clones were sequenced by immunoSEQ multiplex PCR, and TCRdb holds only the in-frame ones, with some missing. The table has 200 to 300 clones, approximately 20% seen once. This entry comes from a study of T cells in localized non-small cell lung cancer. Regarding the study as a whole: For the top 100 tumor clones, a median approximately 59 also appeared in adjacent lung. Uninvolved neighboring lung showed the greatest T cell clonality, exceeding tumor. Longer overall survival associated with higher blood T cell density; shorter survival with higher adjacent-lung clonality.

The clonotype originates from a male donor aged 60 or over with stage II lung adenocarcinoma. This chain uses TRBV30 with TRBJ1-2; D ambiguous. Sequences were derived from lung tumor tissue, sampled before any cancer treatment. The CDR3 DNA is TGTGCCTGGAGTCTTGGCCCTGGCTACACCTTC. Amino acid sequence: CAWSLGPGYTF. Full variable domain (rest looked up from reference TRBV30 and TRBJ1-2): SQTIHQWPATLVQPVGSPLSLECTVEGTSNPNLYWYRQAAGRGLQLLFYSVGIGQISSEVPQNLSASRPQDRQFILSSKKLLLSDSGFYLCAWSLGPGYTFGSGTRLTVV.